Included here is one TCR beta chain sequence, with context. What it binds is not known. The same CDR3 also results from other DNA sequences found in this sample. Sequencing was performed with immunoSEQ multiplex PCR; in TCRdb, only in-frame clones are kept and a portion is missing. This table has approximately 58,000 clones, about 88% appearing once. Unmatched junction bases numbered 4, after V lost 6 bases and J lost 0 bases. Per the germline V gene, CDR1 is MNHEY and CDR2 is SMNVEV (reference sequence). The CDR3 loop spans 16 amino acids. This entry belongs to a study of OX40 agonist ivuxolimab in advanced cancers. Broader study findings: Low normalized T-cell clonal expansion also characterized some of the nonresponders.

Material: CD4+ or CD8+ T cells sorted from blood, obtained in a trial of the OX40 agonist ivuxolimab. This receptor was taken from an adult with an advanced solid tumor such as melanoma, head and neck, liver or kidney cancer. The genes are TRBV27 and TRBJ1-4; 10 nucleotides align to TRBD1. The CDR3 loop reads CASSRDRGTTNEKLFF. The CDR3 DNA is TGTGCCAGCAGCCGGGACAGGGGAACAACTAATGAAAAACTGTTTTTT. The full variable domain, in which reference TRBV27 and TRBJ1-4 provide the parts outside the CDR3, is EAQVTQNPRYLITVTGKKLTVTCSQNMNHEYMSWYRQDPGLGLRQIYYSMNVEVTDKGDVPEGYKVSRKEKRNFPLILESPSPNQTSLYFCASSRDRGTTNEKLFFGSGTQLSVL.